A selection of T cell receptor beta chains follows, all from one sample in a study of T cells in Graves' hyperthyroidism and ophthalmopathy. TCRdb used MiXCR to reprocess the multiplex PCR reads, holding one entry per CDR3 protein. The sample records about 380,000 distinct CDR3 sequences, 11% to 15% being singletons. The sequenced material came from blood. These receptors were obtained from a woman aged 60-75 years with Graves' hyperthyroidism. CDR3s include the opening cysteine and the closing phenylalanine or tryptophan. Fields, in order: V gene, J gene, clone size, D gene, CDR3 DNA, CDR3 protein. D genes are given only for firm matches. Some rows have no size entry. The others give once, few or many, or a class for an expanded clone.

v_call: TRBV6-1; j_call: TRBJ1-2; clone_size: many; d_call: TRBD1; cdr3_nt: TGTGCCAGCAGCGCCGGGACAGGGCCTGGGGGTGGCTATGGCTACACCTTC; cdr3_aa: CASSAGTGPGGGYGYTF
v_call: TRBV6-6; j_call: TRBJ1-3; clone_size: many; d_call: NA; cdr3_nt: TGTGCCAGCAGTTACTTAGGGGCGGACGGAAACACCATATATTTT; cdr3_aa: CASSYLGADGNTIYF
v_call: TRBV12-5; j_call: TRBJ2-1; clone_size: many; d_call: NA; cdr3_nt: TGTGCTAGTGGTTTGATTAGACCGCTTGCTTACGTCAATGAGCAGTTCTTC; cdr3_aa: CASGLIRPLAYVNEQFF
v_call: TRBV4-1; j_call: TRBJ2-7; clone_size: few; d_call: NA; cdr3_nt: TGCGCCAGCAGTCCCACCTGGGACGAGCAGTACTTC; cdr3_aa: CASSPTWDEQYF
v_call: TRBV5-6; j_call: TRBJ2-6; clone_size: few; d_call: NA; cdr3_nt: TGTGCCAGCAGCTTGCAAGACAGCTCTGGGGCCAACGTCCTGACTTTC; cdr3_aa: CASSLQDSSGANVLTF
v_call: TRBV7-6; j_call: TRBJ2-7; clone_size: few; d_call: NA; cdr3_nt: TGTGCCAGCAGCCCCCAGTCGGTCTACGAGCAGTACTTC; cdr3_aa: CASSPQSVYEQYF
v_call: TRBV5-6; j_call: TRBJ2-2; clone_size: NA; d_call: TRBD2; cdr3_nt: TGTGCCAGCAGCTTTCTGGGCCTGAGATCCGGGGGAGGGAGTCGCACCGGGGAGCTGTTTTTT; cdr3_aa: CASSFLGLRSGGGSRTGELFF
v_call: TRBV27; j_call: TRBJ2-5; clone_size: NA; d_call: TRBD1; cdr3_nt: TGTGCCAGCATGGACAGGGGAATCCAAGAGACCCAGTACTTC; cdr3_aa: CASMDRGIQETQYF
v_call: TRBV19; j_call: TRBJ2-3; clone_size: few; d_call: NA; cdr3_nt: TGTGCCAGTAGTATCCTCCCCTGGGGCACAGATACGCAGTATTTT; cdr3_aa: CASSILPWGTDTQYF
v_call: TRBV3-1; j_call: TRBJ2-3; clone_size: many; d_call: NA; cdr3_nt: TGTGCCAGCAGCCCGCCGAACAGAGCAGATACGCAGTATTTT; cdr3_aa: CASSPPNRADTQYF
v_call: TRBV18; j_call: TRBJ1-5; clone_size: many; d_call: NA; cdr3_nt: TGTGCCAGCTCACAACAGGGCAATCAGCCCCAGCATTTT; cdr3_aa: CASSQQGNQPQHF
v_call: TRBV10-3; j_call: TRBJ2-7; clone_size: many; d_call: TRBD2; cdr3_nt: TGTGCCATCAGACCGGGACTAGCGGTCGGTATCGACGAGCAGTACTTC; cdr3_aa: CAIRPGLAVGIDEQYF
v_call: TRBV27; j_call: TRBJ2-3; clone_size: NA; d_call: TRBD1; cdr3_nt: TGTGCCAGCAGTTTAACAGACAGGGGAACAGATACGCAGTATTTT; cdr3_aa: CASSLTDRGTDTQYF
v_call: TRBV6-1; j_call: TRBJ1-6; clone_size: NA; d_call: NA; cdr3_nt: TGTGCCAGCAGACCGGACCGCCGGGGTTCACCCCTCCACTTT; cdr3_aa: CASRPDRRGSPLHF
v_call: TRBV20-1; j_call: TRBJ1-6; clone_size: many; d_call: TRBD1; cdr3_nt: TGCAGTGCTAGATCGACAGGGGGCTATAATTCACCCCTCCACTTT; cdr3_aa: CSARSTGGYNSPLHF
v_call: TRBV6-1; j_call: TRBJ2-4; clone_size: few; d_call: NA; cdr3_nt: TGTGCCAGCATCGACAGCAAAAACATTCAGTACTTC; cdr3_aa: CASIDSKNIQYF
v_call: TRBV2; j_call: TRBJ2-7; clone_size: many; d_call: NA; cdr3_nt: TGTGCCAGCAGTGTACAGGGAGTCTACGAGCAGTACTTC; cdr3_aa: CASSVQGVYEQYF
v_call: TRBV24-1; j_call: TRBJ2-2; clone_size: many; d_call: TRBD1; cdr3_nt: TGTGCCACCAGTGATCCCGGGACAGGGGACACCGGGGAGCTGTTTTTT; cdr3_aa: CATSDPGTGDTGELFF
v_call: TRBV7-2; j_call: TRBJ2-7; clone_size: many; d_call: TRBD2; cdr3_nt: TGTGCCAGCAGCTTAGCTGGGCTAGCGGGCACCGAGCAGTACTTC; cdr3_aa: CASSLAGLAGTEQYF
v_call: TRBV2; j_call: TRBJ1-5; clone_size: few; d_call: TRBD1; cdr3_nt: TGTGCCAGCACCCGGGGACAGACAGAGAATCAGCCCCAGCATTTT; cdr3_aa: CASTRGQTENQPQHF
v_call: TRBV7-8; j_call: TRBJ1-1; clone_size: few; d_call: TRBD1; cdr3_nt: TGTGCCAGCAGCTTAGCGTGGGGACAGGGGGCTGAAGCTTTCTTT; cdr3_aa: CASSLAWGQGAEAFF
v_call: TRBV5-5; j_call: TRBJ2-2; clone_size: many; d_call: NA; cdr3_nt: TGTGCCAGCAGCCCTGGGCGGGAAAGGAGGACCGGGGAGCTGTTTTTT; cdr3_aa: CASSPGRERRTGELFF
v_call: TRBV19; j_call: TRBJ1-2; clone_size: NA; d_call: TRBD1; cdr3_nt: TGTGCCAGTAGTTTGGGACAGGGGTTTTTTATCGATGGCTACACCTTC; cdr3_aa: CASSLGQGFFIDGYTF
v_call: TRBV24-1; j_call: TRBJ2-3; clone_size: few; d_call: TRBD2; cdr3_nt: TGTGCCACCAGTGATGGGGGACTAGTCCCGGATACGCAGTATTTT; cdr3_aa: CATSDGGLVPDTQYF
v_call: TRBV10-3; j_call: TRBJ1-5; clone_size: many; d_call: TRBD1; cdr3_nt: TGTGCCATCACCCCAGACAGGGGAGGTCAGCCCCAGCATTTT; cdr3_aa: CAITPDRGGQPQHF
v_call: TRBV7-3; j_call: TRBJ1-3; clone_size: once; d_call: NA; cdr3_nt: TGTGCCAGCAGCCGGGACCCCCAGGGCACCATATATTTT; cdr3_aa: CASSRDPQGTIYF
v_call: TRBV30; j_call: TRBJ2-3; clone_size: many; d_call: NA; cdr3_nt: TGTGCCTGGAGCCTAGGGGCAGGCACAGATACGCAGTATTTT; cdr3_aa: CAWSLGAGTDTQYF
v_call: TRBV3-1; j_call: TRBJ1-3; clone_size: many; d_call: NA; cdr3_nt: TGTGCCAGCAGCCAAAATGGGGGGACTGGAAACACCATATATTTT; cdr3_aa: CASSQNGGTGNTIYF
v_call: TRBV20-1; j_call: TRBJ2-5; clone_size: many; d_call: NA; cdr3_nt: TGCAGTGCTAGAAACTCCGGGGGCGGGGAGACCCAGTACTTC; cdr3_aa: CSARNSGGGETQYF
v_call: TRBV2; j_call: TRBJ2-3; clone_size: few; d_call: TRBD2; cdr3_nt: TGTGCCAGCACCTTTGGGGGACTAGCGGGAGGGGCGGCAGATACGCAGTATTTT; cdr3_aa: CASTFGGLAGGAADTQYF
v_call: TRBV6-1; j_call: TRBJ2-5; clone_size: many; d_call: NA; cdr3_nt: TGTGCCACCCGGGACATACCCATAGTGAGGACCCAGTACTTC; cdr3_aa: CATRDIPIVRTQYF
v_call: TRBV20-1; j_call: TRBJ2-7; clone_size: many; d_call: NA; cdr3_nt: TGCAGTGCTAGAAAATGGGGCCAGGTTCCCTACGAGCAGTACTTC; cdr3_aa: CSARKWGQVPYEQYF
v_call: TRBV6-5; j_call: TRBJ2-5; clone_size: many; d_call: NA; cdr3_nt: TGTGCCAGCAGTTACTCTGGACATCCGAGGGAGACCCAGTACTTC; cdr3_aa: CASSYSGHPRETQYF
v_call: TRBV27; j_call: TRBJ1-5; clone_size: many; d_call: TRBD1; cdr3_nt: TGTGCCAGCAGTTTTTCAGGGGGCAAATATCAGCCCCAGCATTTT; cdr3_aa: CASSFSGGKYQPQHF
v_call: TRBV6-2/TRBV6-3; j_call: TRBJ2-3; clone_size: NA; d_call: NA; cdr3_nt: TGTGCCAGCAGCCGGGGCTCCTGGGGTAGCACAGATACGCAGTATTTT; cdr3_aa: CASSRGSWGSTDTQYF
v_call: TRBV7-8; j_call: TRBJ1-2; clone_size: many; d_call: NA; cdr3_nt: TGTGCCAGCAGCTTAGCGCTCACTTATGGCTACACCTTC; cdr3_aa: CASSLALTYGYTF
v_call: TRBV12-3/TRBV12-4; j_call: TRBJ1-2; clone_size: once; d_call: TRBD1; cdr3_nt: TGTGCCAGCGGTCCGGCAGGGGGTAACTATGGCTACACCTTC; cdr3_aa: CASGPAGGNYGYTF
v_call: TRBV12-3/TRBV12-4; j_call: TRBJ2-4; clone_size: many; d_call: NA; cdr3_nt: TGTGCCAGCAGTCCTAATCAGGGGTCTGGGATGGTCATTCAGTACTTC; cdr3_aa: CASSPNQGSGMVIQYF
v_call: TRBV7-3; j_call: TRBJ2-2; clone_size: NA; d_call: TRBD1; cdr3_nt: TGTGCCAGCAGCCCCAGGGACAGGGACACCGGGGAGCTGTTTTTT; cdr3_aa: CASSPRDRDTGELFF
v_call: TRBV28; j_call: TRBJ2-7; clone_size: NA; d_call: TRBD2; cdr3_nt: TGTGCCAGCAGTTCCACCCTAGCGGGAGGCGGGCGCGAGCAGTACTTC; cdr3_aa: CASSSTLAGGGREQYF
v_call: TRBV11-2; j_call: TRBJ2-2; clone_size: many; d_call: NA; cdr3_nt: TGTGCCAGCAGCTACAGGTTGTCCGGGGAGCTGTTTTTT; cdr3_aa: CASSYRLSGELFF
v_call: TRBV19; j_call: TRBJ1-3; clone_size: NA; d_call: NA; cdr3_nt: TGTGCCAGTAGTATAGGTCATCTCCTCGCCGGAAACACCATATATTTT; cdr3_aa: CASSIGHLLAGNTIYF
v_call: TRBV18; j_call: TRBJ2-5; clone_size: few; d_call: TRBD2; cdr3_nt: TGTGCCAGCTCACCCTCAGAGGCTAGCGGCGGTCAAGAGACCCAGTACTTC; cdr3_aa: CASSPSEASGGQETQYF
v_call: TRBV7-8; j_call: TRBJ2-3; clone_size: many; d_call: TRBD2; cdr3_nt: TGTGCCAGCAGCTTTGGTCCGGGACTAGCGGGGAGCACAGATACGCAGTATTTT; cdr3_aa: CASSFGPGLAGSTDTQYF
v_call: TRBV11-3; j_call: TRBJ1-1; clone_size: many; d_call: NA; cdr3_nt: TGTGCCAGCAGCTTCGGACAGACGAACACTGAAGCTTTCTTT; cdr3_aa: CASSFGQTNTEAFF
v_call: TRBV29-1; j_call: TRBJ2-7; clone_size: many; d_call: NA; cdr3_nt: TGCAGCGCAAGCCCCACCGGGGTCCTTTACGAGCAGTACTTC; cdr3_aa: CSASPTGVLYEQYF
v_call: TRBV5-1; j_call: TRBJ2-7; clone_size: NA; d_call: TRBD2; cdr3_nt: TGCGCCAGCAGCGTAACTAGCGGGAGCTCCTACGAGCAGTACTTC; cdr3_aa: CASSVTSGSSYEQYF
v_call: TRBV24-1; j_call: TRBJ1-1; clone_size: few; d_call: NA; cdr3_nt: TGTGCCACCAGTGACCAGACAGCTGAAGCTTTCTTT; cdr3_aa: CATSDQTAEAFF
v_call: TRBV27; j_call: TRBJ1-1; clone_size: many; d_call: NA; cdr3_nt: TGTGCCAGCAGTCAATTGACAGGTTACCCCCCTGAAGCTTTCTTT; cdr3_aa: CASSQLTGYPPEAFF
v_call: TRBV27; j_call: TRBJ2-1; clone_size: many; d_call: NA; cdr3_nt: TGTGCCAGCAGTTTTGGGTACAATGAGCAGTTCTTC; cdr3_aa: CASSFGYNEQFF